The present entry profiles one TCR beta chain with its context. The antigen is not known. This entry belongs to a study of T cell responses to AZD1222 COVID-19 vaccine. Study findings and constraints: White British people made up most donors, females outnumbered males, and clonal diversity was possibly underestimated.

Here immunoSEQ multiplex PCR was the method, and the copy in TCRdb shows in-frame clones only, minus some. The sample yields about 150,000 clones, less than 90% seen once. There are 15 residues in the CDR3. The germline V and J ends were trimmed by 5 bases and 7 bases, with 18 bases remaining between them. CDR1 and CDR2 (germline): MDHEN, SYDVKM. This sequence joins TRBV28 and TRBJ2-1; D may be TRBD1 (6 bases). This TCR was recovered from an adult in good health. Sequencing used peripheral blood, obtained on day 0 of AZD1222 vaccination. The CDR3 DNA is TGTGCCAGCAGTCTTTCCGCGACAGGCTATAATGAGCAGTTCTTC. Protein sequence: CASSLSATGYNEQFF. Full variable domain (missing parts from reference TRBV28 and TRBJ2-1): DVKVTQSSRYLVKRTGEKVFLECVQDMDHENMFWYRQDPGLGLRLIYFSYDVKMKEKGDIPEGYSVSREKKERFSLILESASTNQTSMYLCASSLSATGYNEQFFGPGTRLTVL.